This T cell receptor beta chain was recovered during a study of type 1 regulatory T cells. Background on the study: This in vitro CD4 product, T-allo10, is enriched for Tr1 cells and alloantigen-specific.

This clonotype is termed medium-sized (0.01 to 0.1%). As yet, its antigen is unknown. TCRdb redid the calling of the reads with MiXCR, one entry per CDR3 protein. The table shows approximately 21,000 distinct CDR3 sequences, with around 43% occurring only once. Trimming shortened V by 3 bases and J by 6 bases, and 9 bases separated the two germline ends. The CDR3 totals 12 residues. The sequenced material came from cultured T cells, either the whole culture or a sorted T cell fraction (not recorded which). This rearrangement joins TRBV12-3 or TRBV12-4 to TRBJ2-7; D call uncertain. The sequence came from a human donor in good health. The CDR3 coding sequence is TGTGCCAGCAGTTTTCTCGGTTCCGAGCAGTACTTC. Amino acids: CASSFLGSEQYF.